These 18 T cell receptor beta chains were sequenced from one sample in a study of T cell clones after liver transplantation. Some clones are missing from TCRdb's copy, which holds only in-frame ones; the method was immunoSEQ multiplex PCR. The table shows roughly 53,000 clones, with around 70% occurring only once. Specimen: CD4+ T cells from blood, collected at the 22-month timepoint. These TCRs come from a human patient who received a liver transplant. A subset of T cells may come from the graft donor.

The chain carries TRBV9 and TRBJ2-5; 12 bases line up with TRBD2. V dropped 6 bases and J dropped 4; count of bases not matched to a gene: 7. The CDR3 spans 15 residues. The germline CDR1 and CDR2 sequences are SGDLS and YYNGEE. CDR3 nucleotides: TGTGCCAGCACTGCTAGCGGGGGGGAATTAGAGACCCAGTACTTC. Amino acids: CASTASGGELETQYF.

V gene TRBV5-4 combines with J gene TRBJ1-4, with D perhaps matching TRBD1 (5 bases). The CDR3 spans 15 residues. Trimming pared 0 bases from V and 1 base from J, leaving 7 bases between. CDR1 and CDR2 from the germline V gene are SGHNT and YYREEE (reference sequence). In DNA, the CDR3 is TGTGCCAGCAGCTTGGCTCAGGGAACTAATGAAAAACTGTTTTTT. This translates into CASSLAQGTNEKLFF.

This clone was detected only a few times. The chain recombines TRBV19 with TRBJ2-2; D not resolved. Germline V gene sequence: CDR1 LNHDA, CDR2 SQIVND (reference sequence). The CDR3 is 13 residues long. The germline V and J ends were trimmed by 3 bases and 5 bases, with 7 bases remaining between them. DNA for the CDR3: TGTGCCAGTAGTATTTATGAGACCGGGGAGCTGTTTTTT. This encodes CASSIYETGELFF.

The J gene is TRBJ1-2, the V gene TRBV28; D perhaps matches TRBD1 (6 bases). This CDR3 spans 15 amino acids. Germline V gene data show CDR1 as MDHEN and CDR2 as SYDVKM. Trimming shortened V by 5 bases and J by 2 bases, and 15 bases separated the two germline ends. The CDR3 loop reads CASSPSGGRNYGYTF. CDR3 DNA: TGTGCCAGCAGTCCGAGCGGGGGGCGAAACTATGGCTACACCTTC.

The V call is TRBV29-1, the J call TRBJ1-2, with TRBD1 matching over 10 bases. The length of the CDR3 is 14 residues. J lost 4 bases, V lost 6 bases, and 8 bases had no gene match. The V gene's germline CDR1 is SQVTM and CDR2 ANQGSEA. The CDR3 nucleotides are TGCAGCGTGGGGGAGACAGGGGGCCGCTATGGCTACACCTTC. Residues: CSVGETGGRYGYTF.

This chain links TRBV29-1 with TRBJ1-2; tentatively, D is TRBD1 (5 bases). Trimming removed 6 bases from V and 7 bases from J, with 21 bases in between. The CDR3 has 14 amino acids. CDR1 SQVTM and CDR2 ANQGSEA come from the germline V gene. The CDR3 sequence: CSVGSGPTSGGYTF. CDR3 nucleotide sequence: TGCAGCGTAGGGTCGGGACCTACCTCAGGTGGCTACACCTTC.

This chain uses TRBV2 with TRBJ1-2, with 7 bases aligning to TRBD1. The germline CDR1 and CDR2 sequences are SNHLY and FYNNEI. Trimming at V came to 6 bases and at J to 6 bases, leaving 7 bases not matched to a gene. This CDR3 has 13 amino acids. For the CDR3, the DNA is TGTGCCAGCAGCTACAGGGGAGTAGATGGCTACACCTTC. This sequence encodes CASSYRGVDGYTF.

The chain uses TRBV6-6 and TRBJ1-5; D not certain. Germline V gene data show CDR1 as MNHNY and CDR2 as SVGAGI (reference sequence). Trimming removed 6 bases from V and 10 bases from J, with 16 bases in between. The CDR3 has 13 amino acids. The CDR3 bases are TGTGCCAGCAGCCTCGAGTCCAGTCGACCCCAGCATTTT. It specifies CASSLESSRPQHF.

This chain uses TRBV10-1 with TRBJ2-7; D tentatively fits TRBD1 or TRBD2 (5 bases each). The CDR3 runs to 14 residues. Trimming removed 5 bases at V and 1 base at J, with 12 bases between. CDR1 is WNHNN, CDR2 SYGVQD, per germline (reference sequence). The CDR3 spells CASSRDGFSYEQYF. Here the CDR3 DNA reads TGCGCCAGCAGTCGGGACGGATTTTCCTACGAGCAGTACTTC.

The gene calls are TRBV2 and TRBJ1-1; 8 bases are shared with TRBD1. After removal of 6 bases from V and 3 bases from J, the junction contained 3 bases not matched to a gene. Germline CDR1 SNHLY, CDR2 FYNNEI. CDR3 length equals 13 residues. In DNA, the CDR3 is TGTGCCAGCAGCCAGGACAGGGACACTGAAGCTTTCTTT. Its translation is CASSQDRDTEAFF. The full variable domain, with the rest looked up from reference TRBV2 and TRBJ1-1, is EPEVTQTPSHQVTQMGQEVILRCVPISNHLYFYWYRQILGQKVEFLVSFYNNEISEKSEIFDDQFSVERPDGSNFTLKIRSTKLEDSAMYFCASSQDRDTEAFFGQGTRLTVV.

The chain has TRBV10-3 and TRBJ2-5; D gene uncertain. Per germline, CDR1 ENHRY and CDR2 SYGVKD. CDR3 length: 12 residues. V lost 4 bases and J 2 bases, leaving 5 bases between the germline ends. CDR3 protein: CAISAEQETQYF. In DNA form, the CDR3 reads TGTGCCATCAGTGCCGAGCAAGAGACCCAGTACTTC.

The J gene is TRBJ2-1, the V gene TRBV13; 13 nucleotides agree with TRBD2. This CDR3 is built from 14 residues. Unmatched junction bases numbered 3, after V lost 5 bases and J lost 8 bases. The germline V gene encodes CDR1 PRHDT and CDR2 FYEKMQ (reference sequence). CDR3 sequence: CASSRGLAGDEQFF. CDR3 coding DNA: TGTGCCAGCAGCCGAGGACTAGCGGGGGATGAGCAGTTCTTC.

The gene calls are TRBV7-6 and TRBJ2-7, with a possible D match to TRBD1 (5 bases). Deletions cut 2 bases from V and 4 bases from J, with 12 bases between. The CDR3 extends over 14 amino acids. Germline V gives CDR1 SGHVS, CDR2 FNYEAQ. CDR3 loop: CASSLSRRGYEQYF. CDR3 bases: TGTGCCAGCAGCTTATCGAGAAGGGGTTACGAGCAGTACTTC. The full variable domain, its missing parts supplied by reference TRBV7-6 and TRBJ2-7, is GAGVSQSPRYKVTKRGQDVALRCDPISGHVSLYWYRQALGQGPEFLTYFNYEAQQDKSGLPNDRFSAERPEGSISTLTIQRTEQRDSAMYRCASSLSRRGYEQYFGPGTRLTVT.

The chain uses TRBV11-2 and TRBJ1-2; D is ambiguous. Trimming pared 0 bases from V and 0 bases from J, leaving 5 bases between. The germline CDR1 and CDR2 sequences are SGHAT and FQNNGV. CDR3 length: 14 amino acids. CDR3 sequence (DNA): TGTGCCAGCAGCTTAGACGCAGCTAACTATGGCTACACCTTC. Amino acid sequence: CASSLDAANYGYTF.

This rearrangement joins TRBV29-1 to TRBJ2-3; D perhaps matches TRBD1 (5 bases). Germline V lookup: CDR1 SQVTM, CDR2 ANQGSEA. The CDR3 has 14 residues. Trimming removed 1 base at V and 4 bases at J, with 12 bases between. The CDR3 is CSVEGLPGSDTQYF. The CDR3, as DNA: TGCAGCGTTGAAGGACTTCCAGGGTCAGATACGCAGTATTTT.

This clone showed up just once. This rearrangement joins TRBV19 to TRBJ2-7; 11 bases map to TRBD1. The CDR3 sequence is 14 residues long. Germline values: CDR1 LNHDA, CDR2 SQIVND (reference sequence). Trimming took 9 bases from V and 3 from J; bases not matched to a gene: 7. Written as DNA, the CDR3 is TGTGCCAGCAGTGGGACAGGGGGTATCTACGAGCAGTACTTC. It yields the protein CASSGTGGIYEQYF.

The chain employs TRBV18 and TRBJ1-1, with D tentatively TRBD1 (6 bases). The V gene's germline CDR1 is KGHSH and CDR2 LQKENI. CDR3 size: 17 residues. The V end lost 0 bases, the J end lost 0 bases, and 14 bases lay between the germline ends. The CDR3 DNA is TGTGCCAGCTCACCACCGGGGCAGGGGAGAGTGAACACTGAAGCTTTCTTT. Translating it yields CASSPPGQGRVNTEAFF.

The V call is TRBV9, the J call TRBJ2-1; 16 bases are shared with TRBD2. CDR1 is SGDLS, CDR2 YYNGEE, per germline. The CDR3 sequence is 18 residues long. V dropped 4 bases and J dropped 8; count of bases not matched to a gene: 12. The CDR3 is CASSTRGTSGGARDEQFF. The DNA for the CDR3 is TGTGCCAGCAGCACCCGTGGGACTAGCGGGGGGGCCCGGGATGAGCAGTTCTTC.